Following are 20 T cell receptor beta chains from one sample sequenced in a study of CD8+ T cells in alopecia areata. RNA was isolated and reverse transcribed to cDNA, the sequencing template. The table came from immunoSEQ multiplex PCR; TCRdb's copy has only in-frame clones and leaves some out. The profile shows over 150,000 clones, less than 70% of them singletons. Sample treatment: oral pan-JAK inhibitor, 5-10 mg twice daily. Sequenced here: CD4+ T cells sorted from blood, sampled at week 24, from a patient treated with tofacitinib. These TCRs come from a human donor with alopecia areata.

This clone was detected a few times. V and J are TRBV11-3 and TRBJ2-1; 11 nucleotides align to TRBD1. CDR1 SGHNT and CDR2 YENEEA come from the germline V gene. The trim removed 4 bases at V and 6 bases at J, leaving 11 bases unmatched. This CDR3 comprises 17 residues. CDR3 DNA sequence: TGTGCCAGCAGCTCTCAAACCGGGACAGGGGGACTCAATGAGCAGTTCTTC. It specifies CASSSQTGTGGLNEQFF.

V and J are TRBV15 and TRBJ2-3; maybe TRBD2 (5 bases). The CDR3 totals 12 residues. The ends were cut back, 5 bases at V and 6 bases at J, with 9 bases in the middle. Per germline, CDR1 LNHNV and CDR2 YYDKDF (reference sequence). The CDR3 DNA is TGTGCCACCAGCCAGAGGGTGGATACGCAGTATTTT. Translating it yields CATSQRVDTQYF.

This clone was counted ten times or more. The CDR3 nucleotides read TGTGCCTGGAGTGTAGGCTTGAACCGCGCAGATACGCAGTATTTT. Encoded protein: CAWSVGLNRADTQYF. V usage is TRBV30 and J usage is TRBJ2-3; D is ambiguous. Germline values: CDR1 GTSNPN, CDR2 SVGIG (reference sequence). V lost 0 bases to trimming and J lost 4 bases, with 14 bases between them. This CDR3 has 15 amino acids. Filled out from reference TRBV30 and TRBJ2-3, the complete variable domain reads SQTIHQWPATLVQPVGSPLSLECTVEGTSNPNLYWYRQAAGRGLQLLFYSVGIGQISSEVPQNLSASRPQDRQFILSSKKLLLSDSGFYLCAWSVGLNRADTQYFGPGTRLTVL.

The gene calls are TRBV29-1 and TRBJ1-3; 7 bases align to TRBD1. CDR1 is SQVTM, CDR2 ANQGSEA, per germline. V lost 4 bases to trimming and J lost 3 bases; unmatched junction nucleotides: 3. There are 13 residues in the CDR3. The CDR3 DNA reads TGCAGCGTTGGGACAGGTGTTGGAAACACCATATATTTT. Translated, it gives CSVGTGVGNTIYF.

V and J are TRBV13 and TRBJ2-7; TRBD1 agrees at 8 bases. The CDR3 totals 14 residues. Germline-derived CDR1 and CDR2 are PRHDT and FYEKMQ (reference sequence). J gave up 3 bases and V 3 bases, and 4 bases lay outside the gene matches. CDR3 region: CASSLGQVYYEQYF. DNA of the CDR3: TGTGCCAGCAGCTTGGGACAGGTCTACTACGAGCAGTACTTC.

The chain carries TRBV4-1 and TRBJ1-4, with a tentative D call TRBD1 (5 bases). V lost 4 bases and J lost 3, with 12 bases in between. Germline assignment: CDR1 MGHRA and CDR2 YSYEKL. The CDR3 loop spans 15 amino acids. The DNA of the CDR3 is TGCGCCAGCAGCCTGACAGCACGATCTAATGAAAAACTGTTTTTT. Translating gives CASSLTARSNEKLFF.

This clone was seen just once. This CDR3 is also generated by other DNA sequences in the sample. This chain uses TRBV18 with TRBJ1-1, with D possibly TRBD1 on 6 matching bases. Germline CDR1 is KGHSH and CDR2 is LQKENI. The CDR3 consists of 13 residues. The germline V and J ends were trimmed by 6 bases and 5 bases, with 13 bases remaining between them. In nucleotides, the CDR3 is TGTGCCAGCTCCCAGACAGGAGGGACTGAAGCTTTCTTT. It is translated as CASSQTGGTEAFF.

The chain joins TRBV5-1 to TRBJ1-4; perhaps TRBD1 as D (6 bases). The germline V and J ends were trimmed by 0 bases and 8 bases, with 17 bases remaining between them. This CDR3 comprises 16 residues. CDR1 and CDR2 from the germline V gene are SGHRS and YFSETQ. The CDR3 here is CASSLEATSGEEKLFF. Here the CDR3 DNA reads TGCGCCAGCAGCTTGGAAGCTACCTCAGGGGAGGAAAAACTGTTTTTT.

This sequence joins TRBV30 and TRBJ2-6; a weak D match, TRBD2 (6 bases). Deletions cut 7 bases from V and 0 bases from J, with 13 bases between. The CDR3 is 15 amino acids. Germline V gene sequence: CDR1 GTSNPN, CDR2 SVGIG (reference sequence). This chain's CDR3 is CAFRRGNSGANVLTF. For the CDR3, the DNA is TGTGCCTTCCGGAGGGGCAACTCTGGGGCCAACGTCCTGACTTTC.

V is TRBV10-3 and J is TRBJ2-1; no definite D call. V was pared by 5 bases and J by 5 bases, with 4 bases between. The CDR3 loop spans 11 amino acids. CDR1 and CDR2 (germline): ENHRY, SYGVKD. The CDR3 protein is CAISQDNEQFF. CDR3 sequence (DNA): TGTGCCATCAGTCAGGACAATGAGCAGTTCTTC.

Concerning this clone: This specimen includes other DNA sequences encoding the same CDR3. The J gene is TRBJ2-1, the V gene TRBV6-5; TRBD2 agrees at 10 bases. V gave up 5 bases and J gave up 10 bases; unmatched junction bases: 8. Germline V CDR1 and CDR2: MNHEY, SVGAGI. The CDR3 has 14 residues. The CDR3: CASSRLAGVGEQFF. The CDR3 DNA is TGTGCCAGCAGTCGGCTAGCGGGAGTTGGGGAGCAGTTCTTC.

The CDR3 coding sequence is TGTGCCAGCAGCTTGAATCCTGTCTCCGGTCAGCCCCAGCATTTT. Translated: CASSLNPVSGQPQHF. The chain combines TRBV5-6 with TRBJ1-5, with no clear D. Germline CDR1 SGHDT, CDR2 YYEEEE. V lost 1 base to trimming and J lost 6 bases, with 14 bases between them. The length of the CDR3 is 15 residues.

The chain couples TRBV7-3 to TRBJ2-2; D not resolved. V lost 5 bases and J lost 0, with 4 bases in between. The CDR3 consists of 13 residues. Germline V gene sequence: CDR1 SGHTA, CDR2 FQGTGA. The CDR3 sequence is CASSPTNTGELFF. Written as DNA, the CDR3 is TGTGCCAGCAGCCCCACGAACACCGGGGAGCTGTTTTTT. Combining the CDR3 with reference TRBV7-3 and TRBJ2-2 gives the whole variable domain GAGVSQTPSNKVTEKGKYVELRCDPISGHTALYWYRQSLGQGPEFLIYFQGTGAADDSGLPNDRFFAVRPEGSVSTLKIQRTERGDSAVYLCASSPTNTGELFFGEGSRLTVL.

This clone was observed a handful of times. V is TRBV15 and J is TRBJ2-5, with 8 bases fitting TRBD2. From germline, CDR1 is LNHNV and CDR2 YYDKDF (reference sequence). The ends lost 3 bases at V and 1 base at J; junction bases unmatched: 4. The CDR3 extends over 15 amino acids. The CDR3 loop reads CATSRRGAGQETQYF. The CDR3 nucleotides read TGTGCCACCAGCAGGCGGGGGGCGGGCCAAGAGACCCAGTACTTC.

The chain combines TRBV30 with TRBJ1-5; 9 bases align to TRBD1. The CDR3 is 16 amino acids. The V segment lost 2 bases and the J segment 6 bases; nucleotides outside the gene matches: 11. Per the germline V gene, CDR1 is GTSNPN and CDR2 is SVGIG (reference sequence). DNA for the CDR3: TGTGCCTGGAGTCCTACCGGACAGGGGCTCGGTCAGCCCCAGCATTTT. As protein: CAWSPTGQGLGQPQHF.

The genes are TRBV11-2 and TRBJ2-1; maybe TRBD1 (6 bases). The ends were cut back, 5 bases at V and 7 bases at J, with 15 bases in the middle. CDR3 length: 14 amino acids. The germline gives CDR1 SGHAT, CDR2 FQNNGV. The CDR3 sequence: CASSHRQAGNEQFF. The CDR3 nucleotides read TGTGCCAGCAGCCACCGACAGGCCGGGAATGAGCAGTTCTTC.

V is TRBV29-1 and J is TRBJ2-5; 7 nucleotides agree with TRBD1. The trim removed 4 bases at V and 5 bases at J, leaving 7 bases unmatched. This CDR3 is 13 amino acids long. Germline CDR1 reads SQVTM; CDR2 reads ANQGSEA. The chain's CDR3 is CSVVQGSRETQYF. The CDR3 DNA follows: TGCAGCGTTGTACAGGGGTCCCGGGAGACCCAGTACTTC.

This chain links TRBV29-1 with TRBJ2-3; tentatively, D is TRBD2 (6 bases). The germline gives CDR1 SQVTM, CDR2 ANQGSEA. The CDR3 length is 14 residues. For the CDR3, the DNA is TGCAGTACCAGGCGGACTAACCCCACAGATACGCAGTATTTT. This sequence encodes CSTRRTNPTDTQYF.

V is TRBV7-2 and J is TRBJ1-6, with TRBD1 identical over 7 bases. This CDR3 contains 15 residues. Germline V gene lookup returns CDR1 SGHTA and CDR2 FQGNSA. Trimming took 5 bases from V and 9 from J; bases not matched to a gene: 10. CDR3 amino acids: CASSPQGGAGSPLHF. CDR3 DNA: TGTGCCAGCAGCCCCCAGGGGGGGGCGGGTTCACCCCTCCACTTT.

The rearrangement joins TRBV30 to TRBJ1-6, with D possibly TRBD1 on 5 matching bases. V was clipped by 2 bases and J by 9 bases, with 11 bases between them. Germline CDR1 is GTSNPN and CDR2 is SVGIG (reference sequence). The CDR3 consists of 13 residues. CDR3 residues: CAWSLRGSSPLHF. CDR3 nucleotide sequence: TGTGCCTGGAGTCTTCGGGGCAGTTCACCCCTCCACTTT.